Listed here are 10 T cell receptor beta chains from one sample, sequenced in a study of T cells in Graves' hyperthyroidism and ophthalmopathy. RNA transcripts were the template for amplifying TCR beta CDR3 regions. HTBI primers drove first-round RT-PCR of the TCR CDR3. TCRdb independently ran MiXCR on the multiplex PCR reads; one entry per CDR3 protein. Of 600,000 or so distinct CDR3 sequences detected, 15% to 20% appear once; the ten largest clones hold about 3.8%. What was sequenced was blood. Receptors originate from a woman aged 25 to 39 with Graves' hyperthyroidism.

The CDR3 DNA reads TGTGCCAGCAGCGACACCACGCCGGGACAGGAAACCTACGAGCAGTACTTC. It is translated as CASSDTTPGQETYEQYF. This chain uses TRBV11-2 with TRBJ2-7; the match to TRBD1 covers 8 bases. The CDR3 has 17 residues. The V and J ends lost 5 bases and 2 bases, in that order; junction bases with no gene match: 14. From germline, CDR1 is SGHAT and CDR2 FQNNGV. The full variable domain, completed using reference TRBV11-2 and TRBJ2-7, is EAGVAQSPRYKIIEKRQSVAFWCNPISGHATLYWYQQILGQGPKLLIQFQNNGVVDDSQLPKDRFSAERLKGVDSTLKIQPAKLEDSAVYLCASSDTTPGQETYEQYFGPGTRLTVT.

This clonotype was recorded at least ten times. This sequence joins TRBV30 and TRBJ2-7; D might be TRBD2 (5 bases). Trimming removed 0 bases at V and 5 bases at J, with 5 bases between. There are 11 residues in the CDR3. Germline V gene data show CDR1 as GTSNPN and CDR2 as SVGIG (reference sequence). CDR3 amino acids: CAWSVLDEQYF. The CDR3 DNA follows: TGTGCCTGGAGTGTACTAGACGAGCAGTACTTC.

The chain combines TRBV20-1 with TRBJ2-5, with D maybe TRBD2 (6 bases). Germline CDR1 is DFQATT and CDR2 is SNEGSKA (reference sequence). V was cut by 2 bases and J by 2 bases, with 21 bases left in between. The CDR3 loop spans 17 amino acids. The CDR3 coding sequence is TGCAGTGCTAGAAACCGATTCAACCCGGGACTTCAAGAGACCCAGTACTTC. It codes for CSARNRFNPGLQETQYF.

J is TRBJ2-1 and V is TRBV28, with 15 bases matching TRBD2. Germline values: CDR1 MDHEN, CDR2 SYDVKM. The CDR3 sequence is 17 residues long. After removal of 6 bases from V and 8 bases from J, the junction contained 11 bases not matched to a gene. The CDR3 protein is CASRRTSGRDPLDEQFF. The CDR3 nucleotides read TGTGCCAGCAGAAGGACTAGCGGGAGGGACCCTCTCGATGAGCAGTTCTTC. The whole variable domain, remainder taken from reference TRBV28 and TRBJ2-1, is DVKVTQSSRYLVKRTGEKVFLECVQDMDHENMFWYRQDPGLGLRLIYFSYDVKMKEKGDIPEGYSVSREKKERFSLILESASTNQTSMYLCASRRTSGRDPLDEQFFGPGTRLTVL.

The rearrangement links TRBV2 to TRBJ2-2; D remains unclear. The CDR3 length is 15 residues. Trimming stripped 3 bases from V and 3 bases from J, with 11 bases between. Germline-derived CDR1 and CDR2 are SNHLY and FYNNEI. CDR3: CASSDGQQYTGELFF. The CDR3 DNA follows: TGTGCCAGCAGTGATGGGCAGCAGTACACCGGGGAGCTGTTTTTT.

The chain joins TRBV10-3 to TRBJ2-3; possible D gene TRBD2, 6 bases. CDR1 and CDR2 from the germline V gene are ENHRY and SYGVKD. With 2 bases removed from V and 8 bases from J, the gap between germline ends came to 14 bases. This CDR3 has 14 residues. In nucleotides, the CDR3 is TGTGCCATCAGTGAGGACACCCTAGCGCGTACGCAGTATTTT. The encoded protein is CAISEDTLARTQYF.

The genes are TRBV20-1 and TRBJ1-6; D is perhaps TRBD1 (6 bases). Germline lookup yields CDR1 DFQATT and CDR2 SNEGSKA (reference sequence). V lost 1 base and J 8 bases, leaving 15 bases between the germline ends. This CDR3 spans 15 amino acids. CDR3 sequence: CSARGGDTTYSPLHF. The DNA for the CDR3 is TGCAGTGCTAGAGGAGGGGACACGACTTATTCACCCCTCCACTTT.

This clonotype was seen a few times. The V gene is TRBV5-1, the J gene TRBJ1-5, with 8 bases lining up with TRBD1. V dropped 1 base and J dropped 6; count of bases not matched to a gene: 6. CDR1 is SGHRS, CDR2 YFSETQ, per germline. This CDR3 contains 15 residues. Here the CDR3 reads CASSLTTGGGQPQHF. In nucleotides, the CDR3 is TGCGCCAGCAGCTTGACTACAGGGGGAGGTCAGCCCCAGCATTTT. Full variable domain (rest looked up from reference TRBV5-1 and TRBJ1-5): KAGVTQTPRYLIKTRGQQVTLSCSPISGHRSVSWYQQTPGQGLQFLFEYFSETQRNKGNFPGRFSGRQFSNSRSEMNVSTLELGDSALYLCASSLTTGGGQPQHFGDGTRLSIL.

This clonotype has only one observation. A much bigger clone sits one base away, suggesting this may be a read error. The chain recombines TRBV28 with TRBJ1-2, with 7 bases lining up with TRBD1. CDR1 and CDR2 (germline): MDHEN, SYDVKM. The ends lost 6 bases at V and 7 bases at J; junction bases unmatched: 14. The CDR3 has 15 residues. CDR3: CASSPTGTDNCGYTF. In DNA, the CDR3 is TGTGCCAGCAGCCCTACCGGGACAGACAATTGTGGCTACACCTTC.

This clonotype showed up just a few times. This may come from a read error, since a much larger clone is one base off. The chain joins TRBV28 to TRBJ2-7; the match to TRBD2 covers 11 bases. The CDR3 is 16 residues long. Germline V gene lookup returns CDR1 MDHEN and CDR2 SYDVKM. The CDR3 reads CASSLLRATSGIEQHF. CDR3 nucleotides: TGTGCCAGCAGTTTACTCCGGGCGACTAGCGGGATTGAGCAGCACTTC.